One and the same sample provided the 2 T cell receptor beta chains below, sequenced in a study of blood T cell repertoires in COVID-19. Measured with immunoSEQ multiplex PCR; TCRdb has only the in-frame clones, and not every one. The sample includes 120,000 to 150,000 clones, approximately 80% seen only once; the top ten take around 16%. Sequencing used peripheral blood. The receptor source for this set is a man in his fifties or sixties with acute or convalescent COVID-19.

CDR3 residues: CASRGRVSNQPQHF. The CDR3 coding sequence is TGTGCCAGCAGGGGGAGGGTTAGCAATCAGCCCCAGCATTTT. The chain uses TRBV6-5 and TRBJ1-5; D is unclear. V was pared by 6 bases and J by 0 bases, with 9 bases between. The CDR3 has 14 amino acids. Germline V CDR1 and CDR2: MNHEY, SVGAGI.

This clone was counted once. The rearrangement links TRBV6-5 to TRBJ1-3; TRBD1 matches at 10 bases. Trimming removed 7 bases from V and 6 bases from J; junction bases left unmatched: 6. The CDR3 is 14 amino acids. Germline lookup yields CDR1 MNHEY and CDR2 SVGAGI. The CDR3 protein is CASMRQGAENTIYF. As DNA, the CDR3 is TGTGCCAGCATGAGACAGGGGGCAGAAAACACCATATATTTT.